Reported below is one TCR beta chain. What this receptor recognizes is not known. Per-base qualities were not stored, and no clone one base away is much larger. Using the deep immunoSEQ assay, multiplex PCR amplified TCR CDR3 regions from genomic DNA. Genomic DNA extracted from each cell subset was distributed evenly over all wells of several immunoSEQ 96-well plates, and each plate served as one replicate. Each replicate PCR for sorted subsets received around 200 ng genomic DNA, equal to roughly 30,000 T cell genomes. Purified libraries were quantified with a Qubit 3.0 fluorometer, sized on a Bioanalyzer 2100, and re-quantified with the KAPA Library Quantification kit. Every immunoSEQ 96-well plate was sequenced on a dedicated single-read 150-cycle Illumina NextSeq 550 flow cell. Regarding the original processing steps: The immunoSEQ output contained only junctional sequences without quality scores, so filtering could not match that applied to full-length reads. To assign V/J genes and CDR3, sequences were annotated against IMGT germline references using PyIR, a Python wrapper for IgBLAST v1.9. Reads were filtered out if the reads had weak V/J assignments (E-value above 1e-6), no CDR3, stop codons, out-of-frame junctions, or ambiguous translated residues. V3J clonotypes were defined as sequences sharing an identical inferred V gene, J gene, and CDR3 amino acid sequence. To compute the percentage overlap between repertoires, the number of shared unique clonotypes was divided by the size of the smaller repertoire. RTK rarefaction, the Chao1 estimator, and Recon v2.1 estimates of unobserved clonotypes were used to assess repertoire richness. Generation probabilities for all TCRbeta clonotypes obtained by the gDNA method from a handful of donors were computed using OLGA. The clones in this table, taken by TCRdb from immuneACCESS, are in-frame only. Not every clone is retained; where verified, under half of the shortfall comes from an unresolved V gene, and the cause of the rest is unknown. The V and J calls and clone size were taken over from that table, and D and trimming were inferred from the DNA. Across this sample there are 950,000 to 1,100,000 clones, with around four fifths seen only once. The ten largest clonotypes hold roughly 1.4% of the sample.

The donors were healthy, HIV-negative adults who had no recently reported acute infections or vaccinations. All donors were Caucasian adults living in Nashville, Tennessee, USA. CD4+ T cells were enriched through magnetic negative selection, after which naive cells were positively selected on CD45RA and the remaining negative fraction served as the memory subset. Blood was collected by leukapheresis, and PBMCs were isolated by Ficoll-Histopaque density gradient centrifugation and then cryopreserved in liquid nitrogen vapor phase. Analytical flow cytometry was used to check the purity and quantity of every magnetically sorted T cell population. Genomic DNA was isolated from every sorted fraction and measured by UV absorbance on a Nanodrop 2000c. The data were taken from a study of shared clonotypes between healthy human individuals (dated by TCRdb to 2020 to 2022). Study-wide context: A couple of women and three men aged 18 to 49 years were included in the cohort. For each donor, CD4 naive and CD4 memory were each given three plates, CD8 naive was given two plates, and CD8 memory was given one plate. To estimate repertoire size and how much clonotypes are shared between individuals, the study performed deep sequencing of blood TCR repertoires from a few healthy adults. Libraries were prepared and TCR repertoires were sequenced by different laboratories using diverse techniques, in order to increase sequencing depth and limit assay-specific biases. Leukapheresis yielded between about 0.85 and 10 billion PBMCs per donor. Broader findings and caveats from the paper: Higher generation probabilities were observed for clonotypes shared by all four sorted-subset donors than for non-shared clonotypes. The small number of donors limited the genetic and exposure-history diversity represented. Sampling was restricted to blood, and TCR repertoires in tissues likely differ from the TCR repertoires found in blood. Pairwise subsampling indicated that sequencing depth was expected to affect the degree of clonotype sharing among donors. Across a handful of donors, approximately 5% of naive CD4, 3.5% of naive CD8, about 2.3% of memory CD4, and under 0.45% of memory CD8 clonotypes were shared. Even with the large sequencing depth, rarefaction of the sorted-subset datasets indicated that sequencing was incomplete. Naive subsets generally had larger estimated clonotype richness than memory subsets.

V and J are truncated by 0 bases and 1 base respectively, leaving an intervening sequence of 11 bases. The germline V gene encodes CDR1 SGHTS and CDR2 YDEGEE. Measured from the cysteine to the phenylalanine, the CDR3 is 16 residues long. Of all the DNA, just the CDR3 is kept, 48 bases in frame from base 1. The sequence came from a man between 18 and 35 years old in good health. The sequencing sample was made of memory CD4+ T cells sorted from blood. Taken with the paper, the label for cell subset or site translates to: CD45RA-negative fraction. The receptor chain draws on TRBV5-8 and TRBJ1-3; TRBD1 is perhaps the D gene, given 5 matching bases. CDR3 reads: CASSLVSRTSGNTIYF. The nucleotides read TGTGCCAGCAGCTTGGTCAGCAGGACATCTGGAAACACCATATATTTT.